This TCR beta chain was obtained from a study of control samples from healthy donors and cancer patients. TCRdb keeps only in-frame clones here, not all; method: immunoSEQ multiplex PCR. The sample records 190,000 or so clones, 80% to 95% being singletons. Germline CDR1 is MNHEY and CDR2 is SVGAGI. This CDR3 is 15 amino acids long. Trimming stripped 3 bases from V and 5 bases from J, with 14 bases between. This sequence was found in a man between 18 and 35 years old in good health. The chain links TRBV6-5 to TRBJ2-4; D is possibly TRBD1 or TRBD2 (5 bases each). Sequencing input: blood. The CDR3 DNA sequence: TGTGCCAGCAGTTATTGGGGCGAGGGTCAAAACATTCAGTACTTC. Translated, it gives CASSYWGEGQNIQYF.